Following are 15 T cell receptor beta chains from one sample sequenced in a study of CD8+ T cells in alopecia areata (dated by TCRdb to 2017 to 2018). What the time point label conveys for this sample: more than 3 weeks on oral tofacitinib. According to the study, the label for this sample's treatment or condition signals: oral pan-JAK inhibitor, 5-10 mg twice daily. Receptor libraries were prepared by the immunoSEQ multiplex PCR assay. For TCR sequencing, RNA was extracted from every sample and reverse transcribed into cDNA to serve as template. The table comes from immuneACCESS by way of TCRdb, which keeps in-frame sequences with V and J called. Part of the clones is missing from these tables; in studies checked, under half for an unresolved V gene and the rest for unknown reasons. Across this sample there are around 190,000 clones, with about 60% seen only once. The ten largest account for approximately 0.63% of the sample.

This specimen was CD4+ T cells sorted from blood, taken at week 4, from a patient treated with tofacitinib. The receptor source for this set is a human donor with alopecia areata.

This clone has only a few counts. This chain links TRBV30 with TRBJ2-1, with TRBD2 as a possible D gene (5 bases). Germline V CDR1 and CDR2: GTSNPN, SVGIG (reference sequence). The V end lost 1 base, the J end lost 10 bases, and 14 bases lay between the germline ends. The CDR3 spans 13 residues. CDR3 nucleotide sequence: TGTGCCTGGAGTGAGCGGCGATGGGAGGAGCAGTTCTTC. Residues: CAWSERRWEEQFF.

The chain is built from TRBV7-2 and TRBJ2-3, with 11 bases matching TRBD2. Trimming took 4 bases from V and 4 from J; bases not matched to a gene: 10. The CDR3 consists of 17 residues. The germline CDR1 and CDR2 sequences are SGHTA and FQGNSA. The CDR3 DNA reads as TGTGCCAGCAGCTCAAAGACTAGCGGGATTAGCCCAGATACGCAGTATTTT. Translating gives CASSSKTSGISPDTQYF.

V and J are TRBV2 and TRBJ2-7; 7 bases line up with TRBD1. Looked up from germline, CDR1 is SNHLY and CDR2 is FYNNEI. The CDR3 sequence is 14 residues long. Losses at the gene ends were 9 bases for V and 4 bases for J; bases not matched to a gene: 12. CDR3 in amino acids: CASSRDRGLYEQYF. CDR3 bases: TGTGCCAGTAGCCGGGACAGAGGCCTTTACGAGCAGTACTTC.

The rearrangement joins TRBV15 to TRBJ2-3, with D possibly TRBD2 on 6 matching bases. CDR3 length: 16 amino acids. The germline gives CDR1 LNHNV, CDR2 YYDKDF (reference sequence). The ends were cut back, 1 base at V and 1 base at J, with 12 bases in the middle. CDR3 nucleotide sequence: TGTGCCACCAGCAGAGGTACGGGAGTAGGCACAGATACGCAGTATTTT. This translates into CATSRGTGVGTDTQYF.

V usage is TRBV6-1 and J usage is TRBJ1-2; D gene ambiguous. This CDR3 comprises 14 residues. V gave up 3 bases and J gave up 8 bases, with 16 bases separating them. Germline values: CDR1 MNHNS, CDR2 SASEGT. CDR3 bases: TGTGCCAGCAGTGAGGTCCTACAGTTCGTCGGCTACACCTTC. It translates to CASSEVLQFVGYTF.

This clone appeared a single time. CDR3 loop: CASSLGALGTEAFF. Here the CDR3 DNA reads TGCGCCAGCAGCTTGGGGGCCCTGGGGACTGAAGCTTTCTTT. This chain connects TRBV5-1 to TRBJ1-1, with no clear D. V lost 0 bases and J 5 bases, leaving 11 bases between the germline ends. This CDR3 contains 14 residues. Germline lookup yields CDR1 SGHRS and CDR2 YFSETQ.

The rearrangement uses TRBV29-1 and TRBJ2-5, with 9 bases lining up with TRBD2. The CDR3 has 16 residues. With 3 bases clipped from V and 1 base from J, the junction kept 9 bases outside the gene matches. In germline, CDR1 is SQVTM, CDR2 ANQGSEA. CDR3 in amino acids: CSVEGSLAGSQETQYF. The CDR3 DNA reads as TGCAGCGTTGAGGGTAGCCTAGCGGGATCCCAAGAGACCCAGTACTTC. The full variable domain, rest sourced from reference TRBV29-1 and TRBJ2-5, is SAVISQKPSRDICQRGTSLTIQCQVDSQVTMMFWYRQQPGQSLTLIATANQGSEATYESGFVIDKFPISRPNLTFSTLTVSNMSPEDSSIYLCSVEGSLAGSQETQYFGPGTRLLVL.

The V and J genes are TRBV29-1 and TRBJ2-1; tentatively, D is TRBD2 (6 bases). The length of the CDR3 is 10 residues. Germline assignment: CDR1 SQVTM and CDR2 ANQGSEA. V was trimmed by 6 bases and J by 10 bases, leaving 10 bases between them. CDR3 sequence reads: CSVEGSEQFF. CDR3 DNA sequence: TGCAGCGTGGAGGGATCAGAGCAGTTCTTC.

The chain links TRBV7-2 to TRBJ1-2, with D unresolved. The CDR3 loop spans 12 amino acids. From germline, CDR1 is SGHTA and CDR2 FQGNSA. V was clipped by 1 base and J by 3 bases, with 3 bases between them. CDR3: CASSLDYYGYTF. The CDR3 region has the DNA TGTGCCAGCAGCTTAGACTACTATGGCTACACCTTC.

The V and J genes are TRBV29-1 and TRBJ2-2; D is uncertain. The length of the CDR3 is 13 residues. Trimming pared 1 base from V and 1 base from J, leaving 4 bases between. In germline, CDR1 is SQVTM, CDR2 ANQGSEA. In DNA form, the CDR3 reads TGCAGCGTTGAAGCCGGGAACACCGGGGAGCTGTTTTTT. It yields the protein CSVEAGNTGELFF.

In this sample, this clone turned up a few times. The chain links TRBV19 to TRBJ2-7; 9 bases are shared with TRBD1. The CDR3 extends over 14 amino acids. Losses at the gene ends were 3 bases for V and 5 bases for J; bases not matched to a gene: 5. From germline, CDR1 is LNHDA and CDR2 SQIVND (reference sequence). The CDR3 nucleotides read TGTGCCAGTAGTATCAGGGGACAGGGTCACGAGCAGTACTTC. Translation: CASSIRGQGHEQYF. The entire variable domain, with the rest obtained from reference TRBV19 and TRBJ2-7, is as follows: DGGITQSPKYLFRKEGQNVTLSCEQNLNHDAMYWYRQDPGQGLRLIYYSQIVNDFQKGDIAEGYSVSREKKESFPLTVTSAQKNPTAFYLCASSIRGQGHEQYFGPGTRLTVT.

The chain recombines TRBV10-3 with TRBJ1-1; tentative D call: TRBD1 (5 bases). CDR3 length: 13 amino acids. Germline V gives CDR1 ENHRY, CDR2 SYGVKD. V was clipped by 11 bases and J by 0 bases, with 13 bases between them. In nucleotides, the CDR3 is TGTGCCTCGAGCGGGGGGGTGAACACTGAAGCTTTCTTT. Its protein product is CASSGGVNTEAFF.

This clone was counted a few times. The chain joins TRBV6-5 to TRBJ2-5; 8 positions match TRBD1. V shed 5 bases, J shed 5 bases, and the junction held 7 bases outside the gene matches. Germline CDR1 is MNHEY and CDR2 is SVGAGI. The CDR3 runs to 14 residues. The CDR3 here is CASSVDRGRETQYF. CDR3 DNA: TGTGCCAGCAGTGTTGACAGGGGTAGGGAGACCCAGTACTTC.

This clone was picked up a small number of times. The chain has TRBV9 and TRBJ2-1; TRBD2 agrees at 9 bases. Germline assignment: CDR1 SGDLS and CDR2 YYNGEE. J gave up 3 bases and V 2 bases, and 3 bases lay outside the gene matches. The CDR3 has 15 amino acids. CDR3 bases: TGTGCCAGCAGCGTTAGCGGGAGTTACTACAATGAGCAGTTCTTC. Protein product: CASSVSGSYYNEQFF.

The genes are TRBV29-1 and TRBJ2-2; possibly TRBD1 for D (6 bases). This CDR3 spans 13 amino acids. V was cut by 7 bases and J by 1 base, with 10 bases left in between. CDR1 and CDR2 (germline): SQVTM, ANQGSEA. This CDR3 reads CSALDRNTGELFF. CDR3 nucleotide sequence: TGCAGCGCCCTGGACAGGAACACCGGGGAGCTGTTTTTT.